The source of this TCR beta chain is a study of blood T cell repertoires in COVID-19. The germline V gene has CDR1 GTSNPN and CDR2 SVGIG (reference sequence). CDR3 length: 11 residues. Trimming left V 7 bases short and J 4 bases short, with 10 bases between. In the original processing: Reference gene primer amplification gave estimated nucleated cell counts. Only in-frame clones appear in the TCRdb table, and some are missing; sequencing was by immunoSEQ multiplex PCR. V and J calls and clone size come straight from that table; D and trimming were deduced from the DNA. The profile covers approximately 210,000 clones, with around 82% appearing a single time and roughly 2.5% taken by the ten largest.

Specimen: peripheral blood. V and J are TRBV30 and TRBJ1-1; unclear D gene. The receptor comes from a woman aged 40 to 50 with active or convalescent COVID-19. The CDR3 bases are TGTGCCTCTCAGCGCAGCACTGAAGCTTTCTTT. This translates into CASQRSTEAFF.